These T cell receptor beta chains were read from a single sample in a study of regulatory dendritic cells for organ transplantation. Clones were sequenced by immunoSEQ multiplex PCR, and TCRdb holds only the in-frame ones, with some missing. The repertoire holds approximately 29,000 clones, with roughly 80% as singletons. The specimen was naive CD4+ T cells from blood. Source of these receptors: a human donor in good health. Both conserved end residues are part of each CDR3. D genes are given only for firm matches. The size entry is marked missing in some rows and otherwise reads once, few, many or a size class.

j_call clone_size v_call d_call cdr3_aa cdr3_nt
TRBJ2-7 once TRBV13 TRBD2 CASSPHVGGSFEQYF TGTGCCAGCAGCCCCCACGTGGGCGGGAGCTTCGAGCAGTACTTC
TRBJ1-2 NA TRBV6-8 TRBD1 CASRTGQGKGGYTF TGTGCCAGCAGAACGGGACAGGGGAAAGGGGGCTACACCTTC
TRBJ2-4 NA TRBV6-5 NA CASSLGHKKNIQYF TGTGCCAGCAGTTTAGGACACAAGAAAAACATTCAGTACTTC
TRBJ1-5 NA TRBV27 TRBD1 CASRSSDRAGNQPQHF TGTGCCAGCAGATCCTCAGACAGGGCGGGCAATCAGCCCCAGCATTTT
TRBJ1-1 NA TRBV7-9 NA CASSGASRGNTEAFF TGTGCCAGCAGCGGTGCGAGCAGGGGGAACACTGAAGCTTTCTTT
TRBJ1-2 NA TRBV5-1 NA CASSVSGVAQYGYTF TGCGCCAGCAGCGTATCAGGGGTGGCTCAATATGGCTACACCTTC
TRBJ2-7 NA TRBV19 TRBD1 CASPGDRDYEQYF TGTGCCAGTCCCGGGGACAGGGACTACGAGCAGTACTTC
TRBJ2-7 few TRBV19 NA CASTPGGQGRSYEQYF TGTGCCAGTACCCCCGGGGGGCAGGGAAGATCCTACGAGCAGTACTTC
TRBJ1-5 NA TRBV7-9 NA CASSLGQGQPQHF TGTGCCAGCAGCTTAGGGCAGGGGCAGCCCCAGCATTTT
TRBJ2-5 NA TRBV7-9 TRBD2 CASSLSPSGQETQYF TGTGCCAGCAGCTTATCCCCTAGCGGCCAAGAGACCCAGTACTTC
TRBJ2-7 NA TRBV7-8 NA CASSSLGGGASSYEQYF TGTGCCAGCTCCTCTTTGGGCGGGGGCGCCAGCTCCTACGAGCAGTACTTC
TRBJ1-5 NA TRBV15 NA CATSRDKSQPQHF TGTGCCACCAGCAGAGATAAGAGTCAGCCCCAGCATTTT
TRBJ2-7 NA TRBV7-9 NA CASSLVGRDRRGVVEQYF TGTGCCAGCAGCTTAGTGGGTAGAGACCGCAGGGGTGTTGTTGAGCAGTACTTC
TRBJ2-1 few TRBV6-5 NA CASSRNVEPHEQFF TGTGCCAGCAGCCGAAATGTGGAGCCTCATGAGCAGTTCTTC
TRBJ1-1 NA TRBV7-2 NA CASSSRTDREAFF TGTGCCAGCAGCTCAAGGACTGATCGTGAAGCTTTCTTT
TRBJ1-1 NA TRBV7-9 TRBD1 CASSPRQGIGTEAFF TGTGCCAGCAGCCCTAGACAGGGGATAGGGACTGAAGCTTTCTTT
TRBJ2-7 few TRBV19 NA CASSIGGGSYEQYF TGTGCCAGTAGCATAGGGGGGGGCTCCTACGAGCAGTACTTC
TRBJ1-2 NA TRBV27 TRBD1 CASSFGQGRGNYGYTF TGTGCCAGCAGTTTCGGACAGGGGAGAGGTAACTATGGCTACACCTTC
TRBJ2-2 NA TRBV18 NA CASSPVTRNTGELFF TGTGCCAGCTCACCAGTGACACGGAACACCGGGGAGCTGTTTTTT
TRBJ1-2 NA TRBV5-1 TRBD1 CASSPGSQGVGYTF TGCGCCAGCAGCCCTGGGAGCCAGGGGGTAGGCTACACCTTC
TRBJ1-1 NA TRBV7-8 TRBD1 CASSLAPGQGNTEAFF TGTGCCAGCAGCTTAGCTCCGGGACAGGGAAACACTGAAGCTTTCTTT
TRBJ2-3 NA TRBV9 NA CASSVERGDTQYF TGTGCCAGCAGCGTGGAACGGGGGGATACGCAGTATTTT
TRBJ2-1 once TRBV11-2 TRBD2 CASSDGTSGGGRDEQFF TGTGCCAGCAGCGATGGGACTAGCGGGGGGGGTAGGGATGAGCAGTTCTTC
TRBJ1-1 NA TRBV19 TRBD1 CASSEDRGNTEAFF TGTGCCAGTAGTGAGGACAGGGGGAACACTGAAGCTTTCTTT
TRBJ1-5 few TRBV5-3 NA CARSRCGTDSNQPQHF TGTGCCAGAAGCAGATGCGGGACGGACAGCAATCAGCCCCAGCATTTT
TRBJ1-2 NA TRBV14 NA CASSPTSVYGYTF TGTGCCAGCAGCCCCACGTCAGTGTATGGCTACACCTTC
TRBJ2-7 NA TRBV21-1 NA CASSSPGQGFYEQYF TGTGCCAGCAGCAGTCCGGGACAGGGCTTCTACGAGCAGTACTTC
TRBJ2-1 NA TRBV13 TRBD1 CASSWDRGSYNEQFF TGTGCCAGCAGCTGGGACAGGGGTTCCTACAATGAGCAGTTCTTC
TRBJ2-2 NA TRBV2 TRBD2 CASNGLAGANTGELFF TGTGCCAGCAATGGACTAGCGGGGGCAAACACCGGGGAGCTGTTTTTT
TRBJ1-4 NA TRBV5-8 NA CASSLTGTKNEKLFF TGTGCCAGCAGCTTAACCGGGACTAAAAATGAAAAACTGTTTTTT
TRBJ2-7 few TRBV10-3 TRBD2 CAVGELAGSLGEQYF TGTGCCGTTGGGGAGTTAGCGGGTTCCCTTGGCGAGCAGTACTTC
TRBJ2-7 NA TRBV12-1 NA CASSVVGPSGNQYF TGTGCCAGCAGCGTTGTAGGTCCTAGCGGGAACCAGTACTTC
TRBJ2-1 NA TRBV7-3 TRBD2 CASSSTGSGGPLEQFF TGTGCCAGCAGCTCTACTGGTAGCGGGGGGCCCCTGGAGCAGTTCTTC
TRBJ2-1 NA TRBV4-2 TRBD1 CASSLSPGQGFPSGIYNEQFF TGTGCCAGCAGCCTCTCCCCGGGACAGGGGTTCCCTAGCGGAATTTACAATGAGCAGTTCTTC
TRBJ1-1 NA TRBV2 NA CASSKGGGNRRKNTEAFF TGTGCCAGCAGTAAAGGCGGGGGTAACAGGAGAAAGAACACTGAAGCTTTCTTT
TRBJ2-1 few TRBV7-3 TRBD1 CASSLAPIAGGYNEQFF TGTGCCAGCAGCTTAGCGCCGATAGCAGGGGGTTACAATGAGCAGTTCTTC
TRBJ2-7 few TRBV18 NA CASSPGRVTYEQYF TGTGCCAGCTCACCAGGCAGGGTCACCTACGAGCAGTACTTC
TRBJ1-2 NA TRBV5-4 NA CASSLDPGYSYGYTF TGTGCCAGCAGCTTGGATCCAGGGTATAGCTATGGCTACACCTTC
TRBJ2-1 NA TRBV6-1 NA CASSVERAAEQFF TGTGCCAGCAGTGTGGAGAGGGCCGCTGAGCAGTTCTTC
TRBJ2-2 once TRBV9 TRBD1 CASSGTGGAGTGELFF TGTGCCAGCAGCGGAACAGGGGGCGCAGGCACCGGGGAGCTGTTTTTT
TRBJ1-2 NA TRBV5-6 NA CASSLSRDGYTF TGTGCCAGCAGCTTGTCACGGGATGGCTACACCTTC